This entry describes one T cell receptor (beta chain). Its antigen remains unknown. These data come from a study of identifying expanded T cells in peripheral blood. Findings and limits, study-wide: Over about two and four weeks, about 15 and 18 clones changed, versus 1.2 between replicates. Clone count variance between roughly 2-week samples rose with total template count.

CDR3 length: 15 residues. The germline V gene encodes CDR1 SGHRS and CDR2 YFSETQ. V trimming: 3 bases; J trimming: 7 bases; junction bases outside the gene matches: 10. Assay used: immunoSEQ multiplex PCR; TCRdb lists only in-frame clones, some missing. The sample records tens of thousands of clones, less than 90% being singletons. The receptor comes from a person between 18 and 75 years old in good health. V and J are TRBV5-1 and TRBJ2-1; the match to TRBD2 covers 7 bases. The sequencing sample was made of blood. The CDR3 bases are TGCGCCAGCAGCTCCTGGGGAGGGACGGGGAATGAGCAGTTCTTC. Translation gives CASSSWGGTGNEQFF.